This T cell receptor (gamma chain) was sequenced during a study of Vδ1+ human thymocytes. The ends lost 9 bases at V and 8 bases at J; junction bases unmatched: 10. This CDR3 has 11 residues. Germline V gene data show CDR1 as GITISATS and CDR2 as ISYDGTV (reference sequence). Comment on this clone: No antigen is known for it.

Sequences come from RNA converted to cDNA by reverse transcription. Pooled V-gene forward primers with one constant-region reverse primer generated the CDR3 amplicons by multiplex PCR. TCRdb reran clone calling via CATT on the multiplex PCR reads. The sample has approximately 8,700 gamma-chain clones, roughly three fifths seen once. Study conclusions and caveats: Thymic TRG and TRD repertoires appeared highly polyclonal, with Gaussian CDR3 length distributions.

Sequencing input: Vdelta1+ gamma-delta thymocytes from the thymus. Specified subset: FACS-sorted CD3+ TCRalphabeta- TCRVdelta1+ TCRVdelta2- thymocytes. The chain recombines TRGV9 with TRGJ1 or TRGJ2. Here the J gene came from matching the DNA to germline, since TCRdb omits it. This sequence originates from a girl younger than two who had congenital heart surgery. The CDR3 is CALAIGDKKLF. CDR3 DNA sequence: TGTGCCTTGGCCATAGGGGATAAGAAACTCTTT.